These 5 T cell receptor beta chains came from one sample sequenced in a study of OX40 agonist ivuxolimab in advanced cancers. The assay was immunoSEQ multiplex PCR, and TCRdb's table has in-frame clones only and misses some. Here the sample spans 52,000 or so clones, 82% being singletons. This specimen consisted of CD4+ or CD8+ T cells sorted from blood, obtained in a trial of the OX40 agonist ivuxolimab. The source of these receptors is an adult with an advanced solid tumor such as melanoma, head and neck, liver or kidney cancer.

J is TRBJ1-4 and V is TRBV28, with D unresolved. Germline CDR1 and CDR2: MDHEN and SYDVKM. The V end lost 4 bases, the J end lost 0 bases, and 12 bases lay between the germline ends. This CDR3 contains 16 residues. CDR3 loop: CASSSPTPATNEKLFF. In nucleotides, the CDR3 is TGTGCCAGCAGTTCGCCGACTCCTGCAACTAATGAAAAACTGTTTTTT. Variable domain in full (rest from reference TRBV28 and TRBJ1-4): DVKVTQSSRYLVKRTGEKVFLECVQDMDHENMFWYRQDPGLGLRLIYFSYDVKMKEKGDIPEGYSVSREKKERFSLILESASTNQTSMYLCASSSPTPATNEKLFFGSGTQLSVL.

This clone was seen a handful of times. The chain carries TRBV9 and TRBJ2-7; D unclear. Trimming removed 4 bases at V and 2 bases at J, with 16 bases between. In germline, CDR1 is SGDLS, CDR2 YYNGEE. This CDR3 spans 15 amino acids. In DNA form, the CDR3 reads TGTGCCAGCAGCCTTGACTCCATGCCCACCTACGAGCAGTACTTC. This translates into CASSLDSMPTYEQYF.

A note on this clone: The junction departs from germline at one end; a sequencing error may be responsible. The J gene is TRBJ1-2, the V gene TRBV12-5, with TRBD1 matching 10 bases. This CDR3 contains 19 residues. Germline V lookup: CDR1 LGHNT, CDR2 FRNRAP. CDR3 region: CTSALRLFIGTGVTYGYTF. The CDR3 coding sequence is TGTACTAGTGCTTTGAGGCTTTTTATAGGGACAGGGGTCACCTATGGCTACACCTTC.

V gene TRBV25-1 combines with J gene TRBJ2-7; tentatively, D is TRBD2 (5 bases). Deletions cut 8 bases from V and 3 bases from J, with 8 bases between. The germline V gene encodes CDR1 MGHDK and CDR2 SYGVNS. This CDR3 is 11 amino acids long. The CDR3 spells CASRRYYEQYF. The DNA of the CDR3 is TGTGCCAGCCGGAGGTACTACGAGCAGTACTTC.

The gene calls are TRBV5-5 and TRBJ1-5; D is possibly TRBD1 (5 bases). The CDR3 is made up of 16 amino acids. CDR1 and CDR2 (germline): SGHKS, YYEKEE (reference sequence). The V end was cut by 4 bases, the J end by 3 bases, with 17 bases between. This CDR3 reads CASSQDWEGYNQPQHF. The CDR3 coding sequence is TGTGCCAGCAGCCAAGATTGGGAGGGGTACAATCAGCCCCAGCATTTT.